One TCR beta chain is described in this entry. The same CDR3 also results from other DNA sequences found in this sample. These data belong to a study of a mutant IDH1 vaccine in newly diagnosed glioma. Across the whole study: Treated patients comprised about 60% males and approximately 38% females, mean age approximately 37 years. Patients arrived already treated with radiotherapy, temozolomide, or both, most having had both.

Time point: baseline, week 1 (first vaccination visit). Treatment reported: pre-vaccination baseline after standard-of-care therapy. The donors had new WHO grade 3 or 4 astrocytomas; these were IDH1-mutant and ATRX-lost. Germline V gene data show CDR1 as SEHNR and CDR2 as FQNEAQ (reference sequence). The CDR3 runs to 14 residues. Trimming at V came to 3 bases and at J to 7 bases, leaving 4 bases not matched to a gene. The repertoire was sequenced with immunoSEQ multiplex PCR; TCRdb's copy has only in-frame clones and lacks some. In the table there are 59,000 or so clones, more than 85% of which are singletons.

The sample here was PBMCs, taken from a glioma patient treated with radiotherapy, temozolomide or both. This clonotype originated in a man aged 50-60 years with glioma. This rearrangement joins TRBV7-9 to TRBJ1-4, with TRBD1 matching 8 bases. This CDR3 reads CASSLTGVGEKLFF. DNA of the CDR3: TGTGCCAGCAGCTTGACAGGGGTGGGTGAAAAACTGTTTTTT.